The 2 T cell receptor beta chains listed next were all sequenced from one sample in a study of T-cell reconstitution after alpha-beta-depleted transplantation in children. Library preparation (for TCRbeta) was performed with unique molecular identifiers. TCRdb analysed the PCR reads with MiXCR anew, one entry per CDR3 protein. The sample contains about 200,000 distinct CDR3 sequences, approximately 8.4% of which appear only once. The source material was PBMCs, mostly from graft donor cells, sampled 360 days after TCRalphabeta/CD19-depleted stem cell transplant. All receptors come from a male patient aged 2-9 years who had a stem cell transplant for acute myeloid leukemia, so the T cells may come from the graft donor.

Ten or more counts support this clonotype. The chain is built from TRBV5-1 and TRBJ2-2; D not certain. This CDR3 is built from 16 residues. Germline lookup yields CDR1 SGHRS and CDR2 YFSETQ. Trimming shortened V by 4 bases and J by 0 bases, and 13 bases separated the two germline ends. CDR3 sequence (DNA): TGCGCCAGCAGCCCCGCAGTGGGAACGAACACCGGGGAGCTGTTTTTT. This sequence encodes CASSPAVGTNTGELFF.

The DNA of the CDR3 is TGTGCCAGCAGTCCCCACTACGTAGCGTTAGGGTACAATGAGCAGTTCTTC. Translating it yields CASSPHYVALGYNEQFF. The chain has TRBV12-3 or TRBV12-4 and TRBJ2-1; tentatively, D is TRBD2 (5 bases). This CDR3 has 17 amino acids. V was shortened by 5 bases and J by 4 bases, with 21 bases between the two germline ends.